Here is one TCR beta chain with its context. Its target is not known. For every sample, 75,000 to 100,000 TCR templates were assayed. Repertoires were generated with immunoSEQ multiplex PCR, while TCRdb's copy carries only in-frame clones and drops some. This table has about 100,000 clones, 80% to 95% appearing once. The entry originates in a study of siplizumab effects on memory and regulatory T cells. The study's findings and limits: Neither a naive nor a memory phenotype was assignable to roughly 80-96% of proliferating CD4+ or CD8+ clones.

The CDR3 length is 13 residues. Germline CDR1 and CDR2: MDHEN and SYDVKM. The V end lost 7 bases, the J end lost 6 bases, and 13 bases lay between the germline ends. The sequence was collected from a human donor in good health. The sample taken for sequencing was non-Treg CD4+ T cells sorted from blood. The chain combines TRBV28 with TRBJ1-5, with D hard to call. CDR3 sequence: CASNIVGGQPQHF. The DNA of the CDR3 is TGTGCCAGCAATATCGTCGGAGGTCAGCCCCAGCATTTT.